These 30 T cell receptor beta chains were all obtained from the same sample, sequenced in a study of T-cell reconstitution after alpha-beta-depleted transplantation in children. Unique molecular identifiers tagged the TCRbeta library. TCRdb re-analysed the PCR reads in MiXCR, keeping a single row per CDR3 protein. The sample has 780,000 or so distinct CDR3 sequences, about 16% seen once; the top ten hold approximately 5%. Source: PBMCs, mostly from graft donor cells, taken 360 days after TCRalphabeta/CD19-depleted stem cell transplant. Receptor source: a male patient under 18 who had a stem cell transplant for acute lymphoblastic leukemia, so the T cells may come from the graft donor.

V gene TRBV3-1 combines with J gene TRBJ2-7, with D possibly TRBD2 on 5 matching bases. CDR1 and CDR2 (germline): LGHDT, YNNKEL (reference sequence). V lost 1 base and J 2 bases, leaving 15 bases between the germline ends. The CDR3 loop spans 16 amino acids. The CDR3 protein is CASSQGGGWRPYEQYF. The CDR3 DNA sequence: TGTGCCAGCAGCCAAGGGGGTGGTTGGAGGCCCTACGAGCAGTACTTC.

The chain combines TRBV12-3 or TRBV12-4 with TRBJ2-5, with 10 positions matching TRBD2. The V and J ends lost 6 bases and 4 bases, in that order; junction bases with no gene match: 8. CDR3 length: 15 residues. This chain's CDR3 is CASSPWVAGGETQYF. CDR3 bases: TGTGCCAGCAGCCCCTGGGTAGCGGGAGGAGAGACCCAGTACTTC.

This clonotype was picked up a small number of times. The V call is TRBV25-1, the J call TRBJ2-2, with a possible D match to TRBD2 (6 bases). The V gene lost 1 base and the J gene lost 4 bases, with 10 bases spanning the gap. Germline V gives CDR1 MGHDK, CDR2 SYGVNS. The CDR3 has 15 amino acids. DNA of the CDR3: TGTGCCAGCAGTGAATCGGGGGTATCCACCGGGGAGCTGTTTTTT. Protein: CASSESGVSTGELFF.

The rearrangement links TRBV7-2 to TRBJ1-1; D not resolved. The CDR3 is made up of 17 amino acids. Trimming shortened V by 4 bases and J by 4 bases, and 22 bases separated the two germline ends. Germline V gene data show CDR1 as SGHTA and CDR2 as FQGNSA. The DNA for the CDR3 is TGTGCCAGCAGCTCCCTATACATAGGGCAAACGACCACTGAAGCTTTCTTT. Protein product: CASSSLYIGQTTTEAFF.

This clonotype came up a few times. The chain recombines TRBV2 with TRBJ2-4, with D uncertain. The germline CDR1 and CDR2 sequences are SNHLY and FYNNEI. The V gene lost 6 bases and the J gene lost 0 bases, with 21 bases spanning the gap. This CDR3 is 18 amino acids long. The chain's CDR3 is CASRAKWTLFLAKNIQYF. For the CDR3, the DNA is TGTGCCAGCAGGGCTAAGTGGACCCTATTCTTAGCCAAAAACATTCAGTACTTC.

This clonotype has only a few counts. CDR3 in amino acids: CASSLGGLAWEQFF. The CDR3 nucleotides read TGCGCCAGCAGCTTGGGGGGACTAGCATGGGAGCAGTTCTTC. J is TRBJ2-1 and V is TRBV5-1; TRBD2 matches 9 bases. Trimming at V came to 0 bases and at J to 10 bases, leaving 5 bases not matched to a gene. The germline V gene has CDR1 SGHRS and CDR2 YFSETQ. CDR3 size: 14 residues.

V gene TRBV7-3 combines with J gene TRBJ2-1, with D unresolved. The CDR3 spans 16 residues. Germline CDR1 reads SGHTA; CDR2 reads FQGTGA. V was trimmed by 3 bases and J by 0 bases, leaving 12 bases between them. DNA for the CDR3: TGTGCCAGCAGCTTCCTCGTCCTCAGCTCCTACAATGAGCAGTTCTTC. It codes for CASSFLVLSSYNEQFF.

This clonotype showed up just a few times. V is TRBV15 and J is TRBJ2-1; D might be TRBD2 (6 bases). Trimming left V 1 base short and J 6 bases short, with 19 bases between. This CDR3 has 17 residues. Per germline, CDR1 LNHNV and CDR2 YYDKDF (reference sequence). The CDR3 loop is CATSRVDQAGPGNEQFF. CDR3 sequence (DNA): TGTGCCACCAGCAGAGTAGACCAAGCGGGTCCGGGCAATGAGCAGTTCTTC.

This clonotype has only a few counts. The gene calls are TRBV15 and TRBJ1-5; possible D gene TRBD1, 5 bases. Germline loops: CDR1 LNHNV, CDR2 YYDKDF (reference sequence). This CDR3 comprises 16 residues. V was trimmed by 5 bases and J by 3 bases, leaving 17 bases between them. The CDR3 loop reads CATSSRGSTPNQPQHF. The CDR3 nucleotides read TGTGCCACCAGCTCCCGGGGGTCTACACCCAATCAGCCCCAGCATTTT.

CDR3 sequence (DNA): TGCAGTGCTAGGACCGGGGAGGGGGCCACTGAAGCTTTCTTT. The encoded protein is CSARTGEGATEAFF. The chain joins TRBV20-1 to TRBJ1-1; 7 bases align to TRBD1. V lost 3 bases and J lost 4; bases outside the gene matches: 8. CDR1 and CDR2 (germline): DFQATT, SNEGSKA (reference sequence). The CDR3 contains 14 residues.

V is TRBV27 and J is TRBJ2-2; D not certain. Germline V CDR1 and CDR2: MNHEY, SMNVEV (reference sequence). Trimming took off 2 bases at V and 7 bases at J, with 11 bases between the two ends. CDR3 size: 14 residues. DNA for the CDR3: TGTGCCAGCAGTTTAATCGGGTTTGGCGGGGAGCTGTTTTTT. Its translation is CASSLIGFGGELFF.

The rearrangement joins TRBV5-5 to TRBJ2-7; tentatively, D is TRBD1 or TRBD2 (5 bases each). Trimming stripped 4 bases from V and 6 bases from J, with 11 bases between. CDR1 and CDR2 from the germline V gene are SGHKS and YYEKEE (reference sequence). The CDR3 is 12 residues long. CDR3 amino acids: CASSVPGREQYF. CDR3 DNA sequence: TGTGCCAGCAGCGTACCGGGACGCGAGCAGTACTTC.

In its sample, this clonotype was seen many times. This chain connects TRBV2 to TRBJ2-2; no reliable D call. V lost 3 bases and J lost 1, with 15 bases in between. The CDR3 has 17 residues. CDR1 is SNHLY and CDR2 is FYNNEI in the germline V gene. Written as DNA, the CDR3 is TGTGCCAGCAGTGAGGGCCTCTACGTAAGGAACACCGGGGAGCTGTTTTTT. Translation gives CASSEGLYVRNTGELFF. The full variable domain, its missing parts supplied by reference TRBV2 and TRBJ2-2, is EPEVTQTPSHQVTQMGQEVILRCVPISNHLYFYWYRQILGQKVEFLVSFYNNEISEKSEIFDDQFSVERPDGSNFTLKIRSTKLEDSAMYFCASSEGLYVRNTGELFFGEGSRLTVL.

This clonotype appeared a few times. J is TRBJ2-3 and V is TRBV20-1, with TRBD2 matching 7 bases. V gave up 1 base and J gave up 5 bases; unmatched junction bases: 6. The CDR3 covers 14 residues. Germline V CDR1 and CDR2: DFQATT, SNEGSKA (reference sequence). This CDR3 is CSARVAGRGDTQYF. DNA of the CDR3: TGCAGTGCTAGAGTTGCGGGGAGGGGAGATACGCAGTATTTT.

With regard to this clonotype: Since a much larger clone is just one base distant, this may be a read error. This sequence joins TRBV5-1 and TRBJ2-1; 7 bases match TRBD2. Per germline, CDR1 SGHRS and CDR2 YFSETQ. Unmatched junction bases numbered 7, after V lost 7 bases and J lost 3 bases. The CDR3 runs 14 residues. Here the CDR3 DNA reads TGCGCCAGCTGGGGGGTAGCGGGCTACAATGAGCAGTTCTTC. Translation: CASWGVAGYNEQFF.

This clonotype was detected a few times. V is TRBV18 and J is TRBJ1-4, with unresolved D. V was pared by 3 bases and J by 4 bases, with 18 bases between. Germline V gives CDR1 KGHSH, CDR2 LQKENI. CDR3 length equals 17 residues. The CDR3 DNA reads TGTGCCAGCTCACCGGAGAGGGCGGCGGGCGGTAATGAAAAACTGTTTTTT. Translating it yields CASSPERAAGGNEKLFF. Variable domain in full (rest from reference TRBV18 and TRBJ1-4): NAGVMQNPRHLVRRRGQEARLRCSPMKGHSHVYWYRQLPEEGLKFMVYLQKENIIDESGMPKERFSAEFPKEGPSILRIQQVVRGDSAAYFCASSPERAAGGNEKLFFGSGTQLSVL.

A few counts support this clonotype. CDR3 amino acids: CASSYEVGATNEKLFF. The CDR3 DNA reads as TGTGCCAGCAGCTACGAAGTGGGAGCAACTAATGAAAAACTGTTTTTT. The chain employs TRBV11-2 and TRBJ1-4, with D uncertain. The length of the CDR3 is 16 residues. In germline, CDR1 is SGHAT, CDR2 FQNNGV. V lost 4 bases, J lost 0 bases, and 12 bases lay in between.

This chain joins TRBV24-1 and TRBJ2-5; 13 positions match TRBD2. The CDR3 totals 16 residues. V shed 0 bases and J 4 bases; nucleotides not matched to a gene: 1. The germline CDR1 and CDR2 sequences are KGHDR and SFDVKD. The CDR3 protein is CATSDLTSGRAETQYF. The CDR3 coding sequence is TGTGCCACCAGTGATTTGACTAGCGGGAGGGCAGAGACCCAGTACTTC.

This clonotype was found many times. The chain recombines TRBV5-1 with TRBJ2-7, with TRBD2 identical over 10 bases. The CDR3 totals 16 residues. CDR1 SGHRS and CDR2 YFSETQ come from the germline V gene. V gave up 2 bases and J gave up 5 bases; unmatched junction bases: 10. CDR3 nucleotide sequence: TGCGCCAGCAGCTTTCTAGCGGGAGCGGGTTGGAACGAGCAGTACTTC. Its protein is CASSFLAGAGWNEQYF.

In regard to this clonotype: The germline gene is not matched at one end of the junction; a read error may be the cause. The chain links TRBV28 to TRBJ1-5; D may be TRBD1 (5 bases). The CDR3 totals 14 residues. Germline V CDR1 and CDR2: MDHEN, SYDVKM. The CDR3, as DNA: TGTGCCAGCAGCCCCCCCGACAGCAATCGGCCCCAGCATTTT. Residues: CASSPPDSNRPQHF.

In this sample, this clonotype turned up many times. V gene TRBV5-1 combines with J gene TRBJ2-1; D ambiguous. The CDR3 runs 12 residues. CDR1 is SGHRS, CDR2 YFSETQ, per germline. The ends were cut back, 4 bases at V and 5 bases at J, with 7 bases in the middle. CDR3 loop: CASSEDNNEQFF. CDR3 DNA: TGCGCCAGCAGCGAAGACAACAATGAGCAGTTCTTC.

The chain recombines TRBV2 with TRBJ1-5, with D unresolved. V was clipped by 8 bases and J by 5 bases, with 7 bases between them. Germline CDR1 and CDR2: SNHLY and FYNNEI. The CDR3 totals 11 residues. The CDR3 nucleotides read TGTGCCAGCGGGCGGGATCAGCCCCAGCATTTT. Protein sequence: CASGRDQPQHF.

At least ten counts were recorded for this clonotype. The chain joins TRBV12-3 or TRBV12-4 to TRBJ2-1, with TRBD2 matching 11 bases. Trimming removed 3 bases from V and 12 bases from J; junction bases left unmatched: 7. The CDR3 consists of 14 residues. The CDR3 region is CASSFSGRGVGQFF. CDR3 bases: TGTGCCAGCAGTTTTAGCGGGAGGGGTGTAGGGCAGTTCTTC.

CDR3 in DNA: TGTGCCAGCAGCTTAGTCGCATGGCTAGTGGAGGGTGAGCAGTTCTTC. Amino acid sequence: CASSLVAWLVEGEQFF. The chain has TRBV13 and TRBJ2-1; D might be TRBD2 (6 bases). This CDR3 comprises 16 residues. The germline V gene has CDR1 PRHDT and CDR2 FYEKMQ (reference sequence). V was trimmed by 1 base and J by 9 bases, leaving 19 bases between them.

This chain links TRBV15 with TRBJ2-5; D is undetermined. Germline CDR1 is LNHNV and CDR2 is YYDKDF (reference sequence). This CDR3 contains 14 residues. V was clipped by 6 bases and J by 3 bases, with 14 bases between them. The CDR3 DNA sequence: TGTGCCACCAGAGGTAAAGGTTGGGAAGAGACCCAGTACTTC. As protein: CATRGKGWEETQYF.

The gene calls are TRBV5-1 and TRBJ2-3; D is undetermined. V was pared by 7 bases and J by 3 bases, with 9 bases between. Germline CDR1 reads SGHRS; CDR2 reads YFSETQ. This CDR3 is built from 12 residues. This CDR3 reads CASAHRTDTQYF. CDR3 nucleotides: TGCGCCAGCGCTCACCGAACAGATACGCAGTATTTT.

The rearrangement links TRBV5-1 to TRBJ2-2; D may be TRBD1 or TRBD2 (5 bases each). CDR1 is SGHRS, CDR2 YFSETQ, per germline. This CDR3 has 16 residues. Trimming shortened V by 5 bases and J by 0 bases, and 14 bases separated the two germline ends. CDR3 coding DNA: TGCGCCAGCAGAGGCCGGGACGATACGAACACCGGGGAGCTGTTTTTT. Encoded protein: CASRGRDDTNTGELFF.

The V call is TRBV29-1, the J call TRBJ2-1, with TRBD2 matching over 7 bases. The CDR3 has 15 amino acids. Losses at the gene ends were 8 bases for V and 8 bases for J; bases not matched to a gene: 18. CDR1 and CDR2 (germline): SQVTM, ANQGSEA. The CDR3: CSSRPAGVGSDEQFF. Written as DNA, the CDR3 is TGCAGCTCCCGTCCGGCGGGAGTTGGGTCAGATGAGCAGTTCTTC.

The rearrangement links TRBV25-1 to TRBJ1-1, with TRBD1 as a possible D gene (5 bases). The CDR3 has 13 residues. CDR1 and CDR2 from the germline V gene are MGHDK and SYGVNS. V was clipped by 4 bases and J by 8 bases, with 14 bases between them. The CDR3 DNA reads TGTGCCAGCAGTGCTGGGGGGTTGTTAGAAGCTTTCTTT. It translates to CASSAGGLLEAFF.

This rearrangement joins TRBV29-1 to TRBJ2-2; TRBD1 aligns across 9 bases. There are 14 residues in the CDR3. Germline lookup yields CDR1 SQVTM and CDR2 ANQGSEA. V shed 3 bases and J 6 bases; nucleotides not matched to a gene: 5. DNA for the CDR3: TGCAGCGTTGACGAACAGGGGGCATCCGGGGAGCTGTTTTTT. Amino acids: CSVDEQGASGELFF.